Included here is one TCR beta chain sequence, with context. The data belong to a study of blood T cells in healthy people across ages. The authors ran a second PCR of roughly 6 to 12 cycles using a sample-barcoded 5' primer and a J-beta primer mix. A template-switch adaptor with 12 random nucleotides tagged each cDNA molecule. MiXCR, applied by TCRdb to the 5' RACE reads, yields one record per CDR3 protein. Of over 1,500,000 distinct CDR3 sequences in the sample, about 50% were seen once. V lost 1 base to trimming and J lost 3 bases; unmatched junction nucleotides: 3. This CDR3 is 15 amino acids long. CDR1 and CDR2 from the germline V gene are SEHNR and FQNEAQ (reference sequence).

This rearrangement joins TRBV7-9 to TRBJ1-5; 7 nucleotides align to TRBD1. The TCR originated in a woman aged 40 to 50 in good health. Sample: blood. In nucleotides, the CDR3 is TGTGCCAGCAGCTTAGGGGACAGCCTCAATCAGCCCCAGCATTTT. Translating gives CASSLGDSLNQPQHF.